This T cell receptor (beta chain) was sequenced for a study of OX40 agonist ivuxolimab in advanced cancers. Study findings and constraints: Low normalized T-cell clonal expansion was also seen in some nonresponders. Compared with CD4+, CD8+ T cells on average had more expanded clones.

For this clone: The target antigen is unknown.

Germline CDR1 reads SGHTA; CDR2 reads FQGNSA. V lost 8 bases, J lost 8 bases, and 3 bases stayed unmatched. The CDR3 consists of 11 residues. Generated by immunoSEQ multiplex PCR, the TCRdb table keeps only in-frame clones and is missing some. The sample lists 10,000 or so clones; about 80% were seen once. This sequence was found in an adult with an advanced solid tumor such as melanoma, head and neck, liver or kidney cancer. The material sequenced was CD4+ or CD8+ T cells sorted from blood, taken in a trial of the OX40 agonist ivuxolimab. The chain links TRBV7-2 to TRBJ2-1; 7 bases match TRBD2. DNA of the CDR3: TGTGCCAGCGGGGGGGTAGATGAGCAGTTCTTC. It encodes CASGGVDEQFF.